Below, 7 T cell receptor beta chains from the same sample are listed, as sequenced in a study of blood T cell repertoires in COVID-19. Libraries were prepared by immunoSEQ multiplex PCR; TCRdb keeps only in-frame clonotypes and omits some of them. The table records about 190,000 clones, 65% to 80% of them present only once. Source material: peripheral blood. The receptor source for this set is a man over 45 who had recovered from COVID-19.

The chain's CDR3 is CASSKRWLAGTNYEQYF. The CDR3 DNA is TGTGCCAGCAGCAAAAGGTGGCTAGCGGGTACCAACTACGAGCAGTACTTC. V usage is TRBV21-1 and J usage is TRBJ2-7; the D call of TRBD2 is as the table states it, not checked on the DNA. TRBV21-1 is a pseudogene segment. This CDR3 comprises 17 residues.

The CDR3 spells CASSSLRGYNEQFF. CDR3 sequence (DNA): TGTGCCAGCTCCTCCCTAAGAGGTTACAATGAGCAGTTCTTC. This sequence joins TRBV18 and TRBJ2-1; D unresolved. V lost 6 bases to trimming and J lost 4 bases, with 13 bases between them. The CDR3 is made up of 14 amino acids. Germline CDR1 KGHSH, CDR2 LQKENI. Using reference TRBV18 and TRBJ2-1 for the parts outside the CDR3, the full variable domain is NAGVMQNPRHLVRRRGQEARLRCSPMKGHSHVYWYRQLPEEGLKFMVYLQKENIIDESGMPKERFSAEFPKEGPSILRIQQVVRGDSAAYFCASSSLRGYNEQFFGPGTRLTVL.

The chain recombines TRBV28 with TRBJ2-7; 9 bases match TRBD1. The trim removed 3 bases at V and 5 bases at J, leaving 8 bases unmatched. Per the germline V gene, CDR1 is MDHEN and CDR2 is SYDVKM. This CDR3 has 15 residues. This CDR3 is CASSFGGQGLDEQYF. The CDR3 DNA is TGTGCCAGCAGTTTCGGTGGACAGGGGTTGGACGAGCAGTACTTC.

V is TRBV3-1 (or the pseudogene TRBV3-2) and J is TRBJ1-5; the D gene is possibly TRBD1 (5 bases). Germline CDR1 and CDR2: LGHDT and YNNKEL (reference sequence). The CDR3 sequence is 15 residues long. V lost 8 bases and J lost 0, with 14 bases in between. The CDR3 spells CASPIGGDSNQPQHF. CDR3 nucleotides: TGTGCCAGCCCCATCGGGGGGGATAGCAATCAGCCCCAGCATTTT.

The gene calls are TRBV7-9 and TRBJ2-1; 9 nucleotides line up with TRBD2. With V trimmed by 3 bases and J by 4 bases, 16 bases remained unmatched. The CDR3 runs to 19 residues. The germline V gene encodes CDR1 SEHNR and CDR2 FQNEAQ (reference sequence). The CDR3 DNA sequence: TGTGCCAGCAGCTTCCCAAGGGATCCGCCTAGCGGGGATTACAATGAGCAGTTCTTC. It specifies CASSFPRDPPSGDYNEQFF.

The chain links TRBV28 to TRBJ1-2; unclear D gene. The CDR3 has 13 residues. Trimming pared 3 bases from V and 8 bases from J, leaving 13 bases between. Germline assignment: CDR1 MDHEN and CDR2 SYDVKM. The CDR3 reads CASSLKMAGGYTF. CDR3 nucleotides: TGTGCCAGCAGTTTGAAAATGGCTGGCGGCTACACCTTC.

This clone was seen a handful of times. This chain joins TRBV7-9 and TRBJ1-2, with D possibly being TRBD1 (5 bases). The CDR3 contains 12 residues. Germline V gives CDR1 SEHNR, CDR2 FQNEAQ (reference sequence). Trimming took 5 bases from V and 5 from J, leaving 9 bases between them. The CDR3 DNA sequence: TGTGCCAGCAGCCCGACAGTATATGGCTACACCTTC. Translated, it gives CASSPTVYGYTF.